What follows are 9 T cell receptor beta chains derived from one specimen sequenced in a study of cytomegalovirus exposure and HLA in healthy donors. Amplification used 60 Vbeta primers and 13 Jbeta primers. The method was immunoSEQ multiplex PCR; TCRdb's version includes in-frame clones alone and lacks a portion of them. Among some 180,000 clones listed, more than 65% were seen once. The sequenced sample consisted of PBMCs. Receptors originate from a female donor in good health and CMV-seronegative.

In the case of this clone: The same CDR3 can be traced to other DNA sequences in this sample. This chain joins TRBV9 and TRBJ2-1, with D perhaps TRBD1 (5 bases). CDR3 length equals 16 residues. Trimming removed 0 bases from V and 0 bases from J, with 10 bases in between. Germline lookup yields CDR1 SGDLS and CDR2 YYNGEE. DNA for the CDR3: TGTGCCAGCAGCGTAGGGGGCGGAAGCTCCTACAATGAGCAGTTCTTC. Amino acid sequence: CASSVGGGSSYNEQFF.

This rearrangement joins TRBV5-4 to TRBJ2-3; tentative D call: TRBD2 (6 bases). Trimming left V 4 bases short and J 6 bases short, with 12 bases between. The CDR3 covers 13 residues. CDR1 SGHNT and CDR2 YYREEE come from the germline V gene (reference sequence). The chain's CDR3 is CASSPGTQDTQYF. Written as DNA, the CDR3 is TGTGCCAGCAGCCCCGGGACTCAGGATACGCAGTATTTT.

The J gene is TRBJ1-4, the V gene TRBV5-1; 7 positions agree with TRBD1. V was clipped by 1 base and J by 8 bases; unmatched bases: 8. The germline CDR1 and CDR2 sequences are SGHRS and YFSETQ. This CDR3 has 15 amino acids. The CDR3 DNA is TGCGCCAGCAGCTTGCTCGGGACAGCAGAGGAAAAACTGTTTTTT. Translated, it gives CASSLLGTAEEKLFF.

The genes are TRBV5-1 and TRBJ2-3; D gene uncertain. Between the trimmed V and J ends, which lost 7 bases and 3 bases, there was a span of 18 bases. Germline CDR1 reads SGHRS; CDR2 reads YFSETQ. This CDR3 comprises 15 residues. CDR3 in amino acids: CASRPDTTRTDTQYF. The CDR3 bases are TGCGCCAGCCGACCCGATACTACAAGAACAGATACGCAGTATTTT. Full variable domain (outside the CDR3, taken from reference TRBV5-1 and TRBJ2-3): KAGVTQTPRYLIKTRGQQVTLSCSPISGHRSVSWYQQTPGQGLQFLFEYFSETQRNKGNFPGRFSGRQFSNSRSEMNVSTLELGDSALYLCASRPDTTRTDTQYFGPGTRLTVL.

In this sample, this clone turned up once. The genes are TRBV27 and TRBJ2-5, with TRBD1 as a possible D gene (5 bases). Deletions cut 6 bases from V and 3 bases from J, with 14 bases between. Germline lookup yields CDR1 MNHEY and CDR2 SMNVEV (reference sequence). This CDR3 has 14 residues. CDR3 in amino acids: CASSNRDREETQYF. The CDR3 bases are TGTGCCAGCAGCAATCGCGACAGAGAAGAGACCCAGTACTTC.

The rearrangement links TRBV6-6 to TRBJ2-4; a possible D gene is TRBD2 (6 bases). V lost 5 bases and J lost 0, with 14 bases in between. CDR1 is MNHNY and CDR2 is SVGAGI in the germline V gene (reference sequence). The CDR3 spans 16 residues. CDR3 DNA sequence: TGTGCCAGCAGTGCCCGGGACTCGCTAGCCAAAAACATTCAGTACTTC. Encoded protein: CASSARDSLAKNIQYF.

V and J are TRBV5-4 and TRBJ2-1; 10 positions match TRBD2. The germline V gene has CDR1 SGHNT and CDR2 YYREEE (reference sequence). With 7 bases clipped from V and 6 bases from J, the junction kept 7 bases outside the gene matches. CDR3 length equals 14 residues. For the CDR3, the DNA is TGTGCCAGCCTTAGCGGGAGGAATCCCAATGAGCAGTTCTTC. Its protein is CASLSGRNPNEQFF.

This clone showed up just a few times. Its ends do not fully match the called genes, so a read error is possible. This chain connects TRBV7-3 to TRBJ2-5, with a possible D match to TRBD2 (6 bases). CDR3 length: 14 residues. Looked up from germline, CDR1 is SGHTA and CDR2 is FQGTGA. CDR3 sequence: CASSLTGGEESQYF. CDR3 nucleotides: TGTGCCAGCAGCTTAACAGGAGGGGAAGAGAGCCAGTACTTC.

The chain couples TRBV5-4 to TRBJ2-5; 12 bases are shared with TRBD2. CDR3 length equals 15 residues. Trimming removed 4 bases from V and 5 bases from J; junction bases left unmatched: 6. The germline V gene encodes CDR1 SGHNT and CDR2 YYREEE (reference sequence). The CDR3: CASSPTSGGMETQYF. The CDR3 nucleotides read TGTGCCAGCAGCCCGACTAGCGGGGGAATGGAGACCCAGTACTTC.